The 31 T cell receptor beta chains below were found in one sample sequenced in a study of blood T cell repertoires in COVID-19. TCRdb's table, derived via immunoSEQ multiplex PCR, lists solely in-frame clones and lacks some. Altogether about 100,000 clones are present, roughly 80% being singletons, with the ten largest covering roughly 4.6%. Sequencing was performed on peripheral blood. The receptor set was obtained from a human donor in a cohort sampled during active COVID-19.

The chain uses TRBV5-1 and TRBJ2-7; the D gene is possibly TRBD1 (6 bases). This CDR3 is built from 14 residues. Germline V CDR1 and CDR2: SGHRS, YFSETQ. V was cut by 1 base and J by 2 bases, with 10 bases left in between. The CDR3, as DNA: TGCGCCAGCAGCTTGAGGGGGAGCCCCTACGAGCAGTACTTC. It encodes CASSLRGSPYEQYF.

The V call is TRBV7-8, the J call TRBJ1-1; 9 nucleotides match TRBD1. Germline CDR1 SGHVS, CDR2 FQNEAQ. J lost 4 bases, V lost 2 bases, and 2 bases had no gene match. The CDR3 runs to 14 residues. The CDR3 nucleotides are TGTGCCAGCAGCTTACGGGACAGGGTCACTGAAGCTTTCTTT. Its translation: CASSLRDRVTEAFF.

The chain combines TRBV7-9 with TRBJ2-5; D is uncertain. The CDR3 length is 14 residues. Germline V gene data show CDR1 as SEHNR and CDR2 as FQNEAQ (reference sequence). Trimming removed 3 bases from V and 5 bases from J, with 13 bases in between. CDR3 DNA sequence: TGTGCCAGCAGCTTGACCGGAGTCGGGGAGACCCAGTACTTC. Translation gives CASSLTGVGETQYF.

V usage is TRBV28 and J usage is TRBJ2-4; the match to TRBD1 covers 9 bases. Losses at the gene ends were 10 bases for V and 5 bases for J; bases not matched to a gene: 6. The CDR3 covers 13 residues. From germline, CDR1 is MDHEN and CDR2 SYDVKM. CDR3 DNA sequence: TGTGCCATCTCGACAGGGGGGCAAAACATTCAGTACTTC. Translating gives CAISTGGQNIQYF.

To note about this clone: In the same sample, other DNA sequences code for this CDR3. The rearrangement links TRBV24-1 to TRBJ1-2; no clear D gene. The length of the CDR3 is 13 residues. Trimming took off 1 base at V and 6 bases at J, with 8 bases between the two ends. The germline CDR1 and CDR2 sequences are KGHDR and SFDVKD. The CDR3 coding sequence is TGTGCCACCAGTGATTTCAGCGGGAATGGCTACACCTTC. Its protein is CATSDFSGNGYTF.

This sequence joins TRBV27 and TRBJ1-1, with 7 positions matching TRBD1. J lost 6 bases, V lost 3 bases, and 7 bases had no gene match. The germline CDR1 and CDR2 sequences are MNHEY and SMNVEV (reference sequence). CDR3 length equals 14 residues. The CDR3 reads CASSLEGAVSEAFF. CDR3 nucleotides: TGTGCCAGCAGTTTGGAGGGGGCAGTCTCTGAAGCTTTCTTT.

In nucleotides, the CDR3 is TGTGCCAGCAGCCTCCTCGGACTAGCGGAAGAGACCCAGTACTTC. Encoded protein: CASSLLGLAEETQYF. V usage is TRBV9 and J usage is TRBJ2-5, with TRBD2 matching over 10 bases. Germline lookup yields CDR1 SGDLS and CDR2 YYNGEE. J lost 3 bases, V lost 4 bases, and 6 bases had no gene match. This CDR3 is 15 amino acids long.

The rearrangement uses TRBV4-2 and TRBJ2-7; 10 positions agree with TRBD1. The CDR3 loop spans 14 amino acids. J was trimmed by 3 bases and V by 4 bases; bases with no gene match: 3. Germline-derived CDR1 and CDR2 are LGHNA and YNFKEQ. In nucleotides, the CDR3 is TGTGCCAGCAGCCGGGACAGGGGATTCTACGAGCAGTACTTC. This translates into CASSRDRGFYEQYF.

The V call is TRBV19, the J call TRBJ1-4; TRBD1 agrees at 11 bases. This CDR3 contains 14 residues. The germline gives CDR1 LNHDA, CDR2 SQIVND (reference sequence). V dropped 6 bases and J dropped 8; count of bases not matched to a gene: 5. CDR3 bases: TGTGCCAGTAGATCCGGACAGGGGGCGGAAAAACTGTTTTTT. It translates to CASRSGQGAEKLFF.

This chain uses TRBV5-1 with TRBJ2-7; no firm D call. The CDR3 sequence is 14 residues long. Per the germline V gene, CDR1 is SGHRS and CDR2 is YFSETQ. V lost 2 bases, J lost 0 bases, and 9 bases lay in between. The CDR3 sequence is CASSLSASSYEQYV. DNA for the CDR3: TGCGCCAGCAGCTTATCAGCTAGCTCCTACGAGCAGTACGTC.

CDR3 nucleotides: TGTGCCAGCCTCCAGGGTACTGAAGCTTTCTTT. This codes for CASLQGTEAFF. This sequence joins TRBV11-2 and TRBJ1-1, with a tentative D call TRBD1 (5 bases). The CDR3 has 11 amino acids. V lost 8 bases and J 5 bases, leaving 9 bases between the germline ends. The germline V gene encodes CDR1 SGHAT and CDR2 FQNNGV. Filled out from reference TRBV11-2 and TRBJ1-1, the complete variable domain reads EAGVAQSPRYKIIEKRQSVAFWCNPISGHATLYWYQQILGQGPKLLIQFQNNGVVDDSQLPKDRFSAERLKGVDSTLKIQPAKLEDSAVYLCASLQGTEAFFGQGTRLTVV.

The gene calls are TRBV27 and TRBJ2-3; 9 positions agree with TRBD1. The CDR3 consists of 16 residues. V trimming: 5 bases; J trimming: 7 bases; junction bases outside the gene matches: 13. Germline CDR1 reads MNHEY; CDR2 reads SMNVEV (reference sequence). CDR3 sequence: CASSHMRDREGYTQYF. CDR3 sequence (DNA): TGTGCCAGCAGTCATATGCGGGACAGGGAGGGATATACGCAGTATTTT.

The CDR3 protein is CASSLRQGPTDTQYF. DNA for the CDR3: TGCGCCAGCAGCTTAAGACAGGGCCCCACAGATACGCAGTATTTT. J is TRBJ2-3 and V is TRBV5-1; 7 bases line up with TRBD1. This CDR3 has 15 residues. The germline gives CDR1 SGHRS, CDR2 YFSETQ. V lost 2 bases and J lost 2; bases outside the gene matches: 5.

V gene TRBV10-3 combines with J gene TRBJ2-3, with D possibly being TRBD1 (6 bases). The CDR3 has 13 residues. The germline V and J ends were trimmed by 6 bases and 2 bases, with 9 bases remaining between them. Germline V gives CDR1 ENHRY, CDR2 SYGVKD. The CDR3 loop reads CAISRDNTDTQYF. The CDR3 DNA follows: TGTGCCATCAGCCGGGACAACACAGATACGCAGTATTTT.

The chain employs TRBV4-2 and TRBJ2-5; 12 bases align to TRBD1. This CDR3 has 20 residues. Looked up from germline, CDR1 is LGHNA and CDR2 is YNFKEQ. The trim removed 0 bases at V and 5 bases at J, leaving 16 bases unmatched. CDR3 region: CASSQDLRPGTGGGGETQYF. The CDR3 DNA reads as TGTGCCAGCAGCCAAGATCTTCGGCCGGGGACAGGGGGCGGCGGGGAGACCCAGTACTTC.

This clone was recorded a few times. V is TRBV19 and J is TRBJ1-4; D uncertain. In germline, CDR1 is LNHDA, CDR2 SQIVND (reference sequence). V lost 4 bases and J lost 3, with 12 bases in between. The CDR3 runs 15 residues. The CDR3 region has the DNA TGTGCCAGTAGTAGTTTCGGGAGGGCTAATGAAAAACTGTTTTTT. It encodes CASSSFGRANEKLFF.

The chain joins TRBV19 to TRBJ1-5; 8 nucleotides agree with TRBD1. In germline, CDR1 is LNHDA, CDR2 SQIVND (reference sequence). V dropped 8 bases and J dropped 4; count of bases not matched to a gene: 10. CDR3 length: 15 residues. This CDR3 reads CASGQGGGVNQPQHF. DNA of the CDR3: TGTGCCAGTGGACAGGGAGGGGGGGTTAATCAGCCCCAGCATTTT.

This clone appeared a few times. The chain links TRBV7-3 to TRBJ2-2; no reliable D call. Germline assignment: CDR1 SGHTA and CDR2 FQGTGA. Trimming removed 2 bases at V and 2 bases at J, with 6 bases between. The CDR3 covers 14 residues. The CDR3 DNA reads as TGTGCCAGCAGCTTAGGGCTAAACACCGGGGAGCTGTTTTTT. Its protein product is CASSLGLNTGELFF.

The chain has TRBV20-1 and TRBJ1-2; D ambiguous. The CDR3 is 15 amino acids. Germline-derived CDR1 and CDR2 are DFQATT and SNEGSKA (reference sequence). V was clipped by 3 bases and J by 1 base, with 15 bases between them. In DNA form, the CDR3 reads TGCAGTGCTAGTCCCTTCGGAGGTAGTAACTATGGCTACACCTTC. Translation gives CSASPFGGSNYGYTF.

The CDR3 sequence is CASRGDSPYEKLFF. The CDR3 coding sequence is TGTGCCAGCAGGGGGGACAGCCCGTATGAAAAACTGTTTTTT. The chain links TRBV2 to TRBJ1-4; 7 bases fit TRBD1. The V gene's germline CDR1 is SNHLY and CDR2 FYNNEI. CDR3 length: 14 residues. J gave up 6 bases and V 6 bases, and 7 bases lay outside the gene matches.

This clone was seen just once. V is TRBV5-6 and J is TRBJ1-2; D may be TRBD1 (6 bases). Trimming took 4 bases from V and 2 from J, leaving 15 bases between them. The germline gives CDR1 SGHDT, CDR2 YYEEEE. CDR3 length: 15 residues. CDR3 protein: CASSEQGSRNYGYTF. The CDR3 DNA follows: TGTGCCAGCAGCGAACAGGGTTCCAGAAACTATGGCTACACCTTC.

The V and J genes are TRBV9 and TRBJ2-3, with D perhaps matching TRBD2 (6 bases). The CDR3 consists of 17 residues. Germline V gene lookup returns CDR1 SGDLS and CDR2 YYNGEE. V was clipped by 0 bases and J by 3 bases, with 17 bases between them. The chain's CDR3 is CASSVAGRGGRTDTQYF. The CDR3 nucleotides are TGTGCCAGCAGCGTAGCGGGCCGGGGAGGTAGGACAGATACGCAGTATTTT.

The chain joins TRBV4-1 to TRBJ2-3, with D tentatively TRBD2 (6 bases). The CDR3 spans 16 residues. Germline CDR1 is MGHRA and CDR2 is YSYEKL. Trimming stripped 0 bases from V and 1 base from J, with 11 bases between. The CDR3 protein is CASSQDESGRTDTQYF. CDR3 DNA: TGCGCCAGCAGCCAAGATGAGAGCGGGCGCACAGATACGCAGTATTTT.

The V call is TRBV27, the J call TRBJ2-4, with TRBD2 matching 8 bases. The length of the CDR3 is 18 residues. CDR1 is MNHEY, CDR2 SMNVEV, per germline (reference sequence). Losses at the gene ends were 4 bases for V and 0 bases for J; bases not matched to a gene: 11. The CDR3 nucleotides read TGTGCCAGCAGTTCGGTTAGCGGGATCCCGGGAGCCAAAAACATTCAGTACTTC. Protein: CASSSVSGIPGAKNIQYF.

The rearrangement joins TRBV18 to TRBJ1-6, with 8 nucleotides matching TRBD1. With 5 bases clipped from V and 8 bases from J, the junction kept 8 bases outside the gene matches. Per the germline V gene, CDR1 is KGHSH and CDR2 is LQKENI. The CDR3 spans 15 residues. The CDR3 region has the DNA TGTGCCAGCTCAACCTTGACAGGGGAGGATTCACCCCTCCACTTT. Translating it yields CASSTLTGEDSPLHF.

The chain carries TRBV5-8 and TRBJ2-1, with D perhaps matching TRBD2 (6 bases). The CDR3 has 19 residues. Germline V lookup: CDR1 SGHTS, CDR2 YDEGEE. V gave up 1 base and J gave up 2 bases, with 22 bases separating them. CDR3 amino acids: CASSLRLSYPGVAYNEQFF. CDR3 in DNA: TGTGCCAGCAGCTTGAGGCTCTCATATCCGGGAGTGGCCTACAATGAGCAGTTCTTC. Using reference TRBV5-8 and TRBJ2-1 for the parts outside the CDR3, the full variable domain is EAGVTQSPTHLIKTRGQQATLRCSPISGHTSVYWYQQALGLGLQFLLWYDEGEERNRGNFPPRFSGRQFPNYSSELNVNALELEDSALYLCASSLRLSYPGVAYNEQFFGPGTRLTVL.

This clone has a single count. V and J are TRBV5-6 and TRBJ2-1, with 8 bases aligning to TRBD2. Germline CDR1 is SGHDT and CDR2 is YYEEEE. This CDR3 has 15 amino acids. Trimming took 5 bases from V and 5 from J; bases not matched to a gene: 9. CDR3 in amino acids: CASRRRLAIDNEQFF. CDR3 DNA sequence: TGTGCCAGCAGACGTCGACTAGCGATCGACAATGAGCAGTTCTTC. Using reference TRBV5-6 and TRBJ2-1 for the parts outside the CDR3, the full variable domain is DAGVTQSPTHLIKTRGQQVTLRCSPKSGHDTVSWYQQALGQGPQFIFQYYEEEERQRGNFPDRFSGHQFPNYSSELNVNALLLGDSALYLCASRRRLAIDNEQFFGPGTRLTVL.

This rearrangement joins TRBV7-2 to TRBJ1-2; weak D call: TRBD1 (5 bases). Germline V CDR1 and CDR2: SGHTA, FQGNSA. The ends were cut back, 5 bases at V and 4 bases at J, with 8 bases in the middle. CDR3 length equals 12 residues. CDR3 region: CASSRDSYGYTF. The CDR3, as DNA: TGTGCCAGCAGCCGCGACAGCTATGGCTACACCTTC.

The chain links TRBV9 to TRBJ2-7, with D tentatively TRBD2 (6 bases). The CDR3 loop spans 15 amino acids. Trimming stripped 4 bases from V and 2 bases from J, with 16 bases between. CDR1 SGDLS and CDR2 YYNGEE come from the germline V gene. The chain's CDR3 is CASSTAGLRAYEQYV. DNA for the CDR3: TGTGCCAGCAGCACCGCGGGACTGCGAGCCTACGAGCAGTACGTC.

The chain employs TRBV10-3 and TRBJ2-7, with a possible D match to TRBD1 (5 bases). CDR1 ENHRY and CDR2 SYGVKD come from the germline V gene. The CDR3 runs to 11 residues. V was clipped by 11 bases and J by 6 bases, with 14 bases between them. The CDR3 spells CAVDNRGEQYF. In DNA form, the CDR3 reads TGTGCCGTGGACAATCGTGGCGAGCAGTACTTC.

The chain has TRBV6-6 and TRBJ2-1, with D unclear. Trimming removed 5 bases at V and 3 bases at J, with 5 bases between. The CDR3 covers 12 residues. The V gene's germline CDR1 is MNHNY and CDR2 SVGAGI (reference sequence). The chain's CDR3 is CASSENYNEQFF. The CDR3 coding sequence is TGTGCCAGCAGTGAGAACTACAATGAGCAGTTCTTC.